This T cell receptor (beta chain) was recorded in a study of cytomegalovirus exposure and HLA in healthy donors. Study-level findings and limits: Some segments of the V type, notably TRBV6-2 and TRBV6-3, were excluded as indistinguishable. Researchers counted around 180 TCR beta chains as cytomegalovirus-associated. Specific recognition of CMV antigens was confirmed in vitro for a few chains (all CMV-associated).

There are 17 residues in the CDR3. Per the germline V gene, CDR1 is SNHLY and CDR2 is FYNNEI. V trimming: 5 bases; J trimming: 4 bases; junction bases outside the gene matches: 12. Primers included in the PCR were 60 Vbeta and 13 Jbeta primers. In the original workflow: Unique TCR beta chains numbered roughly 83 million in a later analysis, with approximately 10 million shared. Some clones are missing from TCRdb's copy, which holds only in-frame ones; the method was immunoSEQ multiplex PCR. V, J and clone size are those of that table, while D and trimming were read from the DNA. Here the sample spans 85,000 to 90,000 clones, roughly three quarters being singletons. About this clone: What it recognizes is unknown.

The source is a man aged 30 to 39 in good health and CMV-seronegative. Sequenced: PBMCs. The chain links TRBV2 to TRBJ2-5; TRBD2 agrees at 11 bases. The CDR3 bases are TGTGCCAGCAGTAAACCTTTTAGTAGCGGGGGGGCAGAGACCCAGTACTTC. Amino acid sequence: CASSKPFSSGGAETQYF.